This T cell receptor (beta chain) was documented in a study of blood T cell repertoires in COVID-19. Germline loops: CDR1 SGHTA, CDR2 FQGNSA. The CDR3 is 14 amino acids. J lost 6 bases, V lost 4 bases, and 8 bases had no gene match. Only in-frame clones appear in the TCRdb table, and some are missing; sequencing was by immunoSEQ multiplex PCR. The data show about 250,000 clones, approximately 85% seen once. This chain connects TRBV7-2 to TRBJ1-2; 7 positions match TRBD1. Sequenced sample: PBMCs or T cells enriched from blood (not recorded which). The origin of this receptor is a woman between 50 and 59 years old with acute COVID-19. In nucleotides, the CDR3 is TGTGCCAGCAGCTACGACAGGGCTCGAAATGGCTACACCTTC. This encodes CASSYDRARNGYTF.